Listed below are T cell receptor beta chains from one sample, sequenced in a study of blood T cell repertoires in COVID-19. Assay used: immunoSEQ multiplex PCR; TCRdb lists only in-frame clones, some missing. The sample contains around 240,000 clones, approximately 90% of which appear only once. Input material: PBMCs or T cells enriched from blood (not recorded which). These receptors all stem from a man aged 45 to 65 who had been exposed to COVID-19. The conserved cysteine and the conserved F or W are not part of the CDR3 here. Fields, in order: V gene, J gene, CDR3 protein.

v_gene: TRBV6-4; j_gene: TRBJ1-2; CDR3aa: ASSNTGRYGYT
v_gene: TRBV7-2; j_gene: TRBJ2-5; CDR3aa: ASSTTGGTETQY
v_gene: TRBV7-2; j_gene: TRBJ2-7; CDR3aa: ASSWTGLTYEQY
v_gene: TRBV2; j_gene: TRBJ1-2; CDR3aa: ASSPAGRVNGYT
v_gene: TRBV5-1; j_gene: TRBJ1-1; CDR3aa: ASSWNPGGDTEAF
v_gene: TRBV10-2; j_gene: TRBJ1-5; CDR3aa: ASSGTSYQPQH
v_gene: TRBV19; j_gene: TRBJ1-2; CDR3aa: ASSRQVEGNYGYT
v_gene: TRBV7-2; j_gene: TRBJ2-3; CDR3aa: ASKYRGGDTQY
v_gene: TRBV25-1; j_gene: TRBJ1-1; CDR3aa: ASSDPRAADTEAF
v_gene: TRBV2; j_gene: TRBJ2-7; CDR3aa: ASTKGSRTWTHEQY
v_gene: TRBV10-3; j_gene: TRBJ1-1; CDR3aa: ATSDGTGGHTEAF
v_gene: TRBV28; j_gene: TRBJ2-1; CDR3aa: ASSTGSYNEQF
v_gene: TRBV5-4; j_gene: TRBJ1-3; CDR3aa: ASSLDYSGNTIY
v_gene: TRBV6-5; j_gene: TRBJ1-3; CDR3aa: ASSSQGAGNTIY
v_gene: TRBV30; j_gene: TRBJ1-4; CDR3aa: AWGGGRGTNEKLF
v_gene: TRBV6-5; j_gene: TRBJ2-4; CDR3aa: ASSYRGSGDIQY
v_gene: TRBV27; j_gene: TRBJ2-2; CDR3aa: ASSLVLAGAGELF
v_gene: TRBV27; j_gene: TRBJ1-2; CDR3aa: ASSLGREAGYT
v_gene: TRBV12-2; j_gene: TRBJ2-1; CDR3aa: ASRITGRGQGASSYNEQF
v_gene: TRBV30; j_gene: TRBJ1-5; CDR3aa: AWSGTTSNQPQH
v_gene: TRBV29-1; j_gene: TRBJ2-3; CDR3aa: SVDGLAGTDTQY
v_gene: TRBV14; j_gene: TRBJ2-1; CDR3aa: ASSPTSFYNEQF
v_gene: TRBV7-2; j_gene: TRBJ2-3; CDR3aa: ASSPVFRTSGNADTQY
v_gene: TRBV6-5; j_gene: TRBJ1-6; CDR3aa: ASSYSGQERIH
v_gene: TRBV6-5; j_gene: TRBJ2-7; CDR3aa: ASRFSGTRPYEQY
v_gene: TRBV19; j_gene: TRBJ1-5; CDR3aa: ASSMTGSNQPQH
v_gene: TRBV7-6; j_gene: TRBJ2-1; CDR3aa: ASSLVFRGVRFSYNEQF
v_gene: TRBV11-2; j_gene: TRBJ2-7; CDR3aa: ASKGWSGGYEQY
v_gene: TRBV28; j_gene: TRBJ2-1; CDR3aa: ASSLGGSASNEQF
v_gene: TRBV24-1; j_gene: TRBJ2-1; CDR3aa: ATSTPSPSGQGIVNEQF
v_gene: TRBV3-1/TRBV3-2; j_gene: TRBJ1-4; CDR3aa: ASSSQGDRLNEKLF
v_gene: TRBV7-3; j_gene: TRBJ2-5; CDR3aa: ASSPQGTETQY
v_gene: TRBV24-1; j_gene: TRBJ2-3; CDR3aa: ATASLGGESTDTQY
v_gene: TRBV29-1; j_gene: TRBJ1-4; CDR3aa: SVRIPSGNEKLF
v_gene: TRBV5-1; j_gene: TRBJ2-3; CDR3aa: ASSPAGLPSTDTQY
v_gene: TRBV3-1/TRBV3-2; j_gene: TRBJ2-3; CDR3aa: ASSLGTGVGTQY
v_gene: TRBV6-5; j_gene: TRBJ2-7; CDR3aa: ASSYSSAGHYEQY
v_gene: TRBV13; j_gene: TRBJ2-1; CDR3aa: ASSETQGQPEQF
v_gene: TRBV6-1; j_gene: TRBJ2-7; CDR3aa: ASSEGASARSYEQY
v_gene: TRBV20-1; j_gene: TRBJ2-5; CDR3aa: SASLMWGQGETQY
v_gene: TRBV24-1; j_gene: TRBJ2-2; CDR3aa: ATSKGQGVTGELF
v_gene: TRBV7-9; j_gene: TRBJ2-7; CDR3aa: ASSLEGALEQY